One and the same sample provided the 17 T cell receptor beta chains below, sequenced in a study of blood T cell repertoires in COVID-19. The repertoire was sequenced with immunoSEQ multiplex PCR; TCRdb's copy has only in-frame clones and lacks some. The sample lists around 100,000 clones, about nine tenths occurring once. The sequencing sample was made of peripheral blood. The receptors come from a woman in her forties or fifties with acute or convalescent COVID-19.

This clone was counted a single time. V gene TRBV6-2 or TRBV6-3 combines with J gene TRBJ1-4; D is uncertain. The CDR3 covers 18 residues. The germline V gene encodes CDR1 MNHEY and CDR2 SVGEGT. V was clipped by 5 bases and J by 3 bases, with 22 bases between them. CDR3 bases: TGTGCCAGCAGTCTCCGTCTTGGGTATTCGGCGGCTAATGAAAAACTGTTTTTT. Protein sequence: CASSLRLGYSAANEKLFF.

This clone was found once. The chain is built from TRBV19 and TRBJ2-5; maybe TRBD1 (6 bases). Between the trimmed V and J ends, which lost 4 bases and 7 bases, there was a span of 16 bases. Germline assignment: CDR1 LNHDA and CDR2 SQIVND (reference sequence). This CDR3 comprises 14 residues. CDR3 in DNA: TGTGCCAGTAGTAGTACAGGGCGTCCAGGGACCCAGTACTTC. It translates to CASSSTGRPGTQYF.

This rearrangement joins TRBV2 to TRBJ2-7; 11 bases fit TRBD2. This CDR3 spans 15 amino acids. From germline, CDR1 is SNHLY and CDR2 FYNNEI. Trimming took 0 bases from V and 5 from J; bases not matched to a gene: 3. The CDR3 nucleotides are TGTGCCAGCAGTGAAGCCCAACTAGCGGGAGACGAGCAGTACTTC. This sequence encodes CASSEAQLAGDEQYF.

The chain links TRBV9 to TRBJ2-1, with 7 bases fitting TRBD2. Trimming cost V 0 bases and J 5 bases; bases outside gene matches: 2. The CDR3 runs 14 residues. Germline-derived CDR1 and CDR2 are SGDLS and YYNGEE. The CDR3: CASSVGGTNNEQFF. The CDR3 coding sequence is TGTGCCAGCAGCGTAGGAGGGACTAACAATGAGCAGTTCTTC.

This chain joins TRBV5-1 and TRBJ1-4, with 7 positions matching TRBD1. The ends lost 4 bases at V and 0 bases at J; junction bases unmatched: 18. This CDR3 contains 20 residues. In germline, CDR1 is SGHRS, CDR2 YFSETQ. Here the CDR3 DNA reads TGCGCCAGCAGCCTTATACCTCTCCGGGACAGCCCTGCAACTAATGAAAAACTGTTTTTT. Protein sequence: CASSLIPLRDSPATNEKLFF.

V and J are TRBV27 and TRBJ2-1, with a weak D call TRBD1 (6 bases). Germline values: CDR1 MNHEY, CDR2 SMNVEV (reference sequence). This CDR3 is 15 amino acids long. V was trimmed by 0 bases and J by 8 bases, leaving 14 bases between them. CDR3 sequence: CASSLSPRAGDEQFF. The CDR3, as DNA: TGTGCCAGCAGTTTATCCCCCCGGGCAGGGGATGAGCAGTTCTTC.

The chain uses TRBV3-1 (or the pseudogene TRBV3-2) and TRBJ2-2; D might be TRBD1 (5 bases). Trimming shortened V by 4 bases and J by 6 bases, and 15 bases separated the two germline ends. Germline CDR1 is LGHDT and CDR2 is YNNKEL (reference sequence). CDR3 length: 15 residues. CDR3 sequence (DNA): TGTGCCAGCAGCCGGGGCTATTACCACCCCGGGGAGCTGTTTTTT. This sequence encodes CASSRGYYHPGELFF.

This chain uses TRBV5-6 with TRBJ2-5, with unresolved D. Germline V gene data show CDR1 as SGHDT and CDR2 as YYEEEE. CDR3 size: 13 residues. V shed 0 bases and J shed 3 bases, with 6 bases lying between them. The CDR3 is CASSLGGKETQYF. DNA for the CDR3: TGTGCCAGCAGCTTGGGAGGCAAAGAGACCCAGTACTTC.

This sequence joins TRBV2 and TRBJ2-1; 10 nucleotides align to TRBD2. The CDR3 is made up of 14 amino acids. V gave up 7 bases and J gave up 8 bases; unmatched junction bases: 8. From germline, CDR1 is SNHLY and CDR2 FYNNEI. CDR3 region: CASNSASGSYEQFF. DNA for the CDR3: TGTGCCAGCAACTCGGCTAGCGGGAGTTATGAGCAGTTCTTC.

A note on this clone: Other nucleotide sequences in the sample specify the same CDR3. The chain joins TRBV15 to TRBJ1-2; D is undetermined. This CDR3 is built from 14 residues. CDR1 and CDR2 from the germline V gene are LNHNV and YYDKDF (reference sequence). With 0 bases removed from V and 0 bases from J, the gap between germline ends came to 5 bases. The CDR3 DNA reads as TGTGCCACCAGCAGAGAGGCTTCTAACTATGGCTACACCTTC. Translating it yields CATSREASNYGYTF.

The chain combines TRBV2 with TRBJ1-1; the D is unclear. With 6 bases removed from V and 5 bases from J, the gap between germline ends came to 19 bases. Germline V gene sequence: CDR1 SNHLY, CDR2 FYNNEI. This CDR3 has 15 amino acids. Written as DNA, the CDR3 is TGTGCCAGCAGGACGGATGCAGGTCTCCAAACTGAAGCTTTCTTT. It yields the protein CASRTDAGLQTEAFF. Variable domain in full (rest from reference TRBV2 and TRBJ1-1): EPEVTQTPSHQVTQMGQEVILRCVPISNHLYFYWYRQILGQKVEFLVSFYNNEISEKSEIFDDQFSVERPDGSNFTLKIRSTKLEDSAMYFCASRTDAGLQTEAFFGQGTRLTVV.

The chain employs TRBV7-3 and TRBJ2-1; perhaps TRBD2 as D (5 bases). The CDR3 consists of 17 residues. Germline loops: CDR1 SGHTA, CDR2 FQGTGA. V lost 4 bases to trimming and J lost 0 bases, with 16 bases between them. The CDR3 sequence is CASSSGTGFNSYNEQFF. The CDR3 DNA reads as TGTGCCAGCAGCTCAGGAACGGGGTTCAACTCCTACAATGAGCAGTTCTTC.

This sequence joins TRBV28 and TRBJ1-2; no reliable D call. V lost 1 base to trimming and J lost 7 bases, with 13 bases between them. From germline, CDR1 is MDHEN and CDR2 SYDVKM. This CDR3 is 14 amino acids long. The CDR3 nucleotides are TGTGCCAGCAGTTTATCCATCCGGGTCGGTGGCTACACCTTC. Protein product: CASSLSIRVGGYTF.

The rearrangement joins TRBV9 to TRBJ2-5; the match to TRBD2 covers 9 bases. The CDR3 runs 15 residues. The germline V gene encodes CDR1 SGDLS and CDR2 YYNGEE. The trim removed 3 bases at V and 4 bases at J, leaving 7 bases unmatched. CDR3 in DNA: TGTGCCAGCAGCGAAGCTAGCGGGATTGGAGAGACCCAGTACTTC. Protein product: CASSEASGIGETQYF.

V gene TRBV12-3 or TRBV12-4 combines with J gene TRBJ1-5; D unresolved. The V gene lost 1 base and the J gene lost 6 bases, with 7 bases spanning the gap. The CDR3 loop spans 13 amino acids. DNA for the CDR3: TGTGCCAGCAGTTTAGGCTCGGTTCAGCCCCAGCATTTT. This encodes CASSLGSVQPQHF.

The chain recombines TRBV5-5 with TRBJ2-1; 7 positions agree with TRBD2. The trim removed 5 bases at V and 0 bases at J, leaving 8 bases unmatched. The CDR3 covers 16 residues. Per germline, CDR1 SGHKS and CDR2 YYEKEE (reference sequence). The CDR3 here is CASSTGGPSSYNEQFF. DNA for the CDR3: TGTGCCAGCAGTACGGGAGGCCCGAGCTCCTACAATGAGCAGTTCTTC.

The count of this clone is one. The gene calls are TRBV6-5 and TRBJ1-5; D is uncertain. The V and J ends lost 6 bases and 6 bases respectively, with 12 bases between them. This CDR3 has 13 amino acids. The germline V gene has CDR1 MNHEY and CDR2 SVGAGI. The CDR3 DNA follows: TGTGCCAGCAGCAACGACGGCGGTCAGCCCCAGCATTTT. The encoded protein is CASSNDGGQPQHF.